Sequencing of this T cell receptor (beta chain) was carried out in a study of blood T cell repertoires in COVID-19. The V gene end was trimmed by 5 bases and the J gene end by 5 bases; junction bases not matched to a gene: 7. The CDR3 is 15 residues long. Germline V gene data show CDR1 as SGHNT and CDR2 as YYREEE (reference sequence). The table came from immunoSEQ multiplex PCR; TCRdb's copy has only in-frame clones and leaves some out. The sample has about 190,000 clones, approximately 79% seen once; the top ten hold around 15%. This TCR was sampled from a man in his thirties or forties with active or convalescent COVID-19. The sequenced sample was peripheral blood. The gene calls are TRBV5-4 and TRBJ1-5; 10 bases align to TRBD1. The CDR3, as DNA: TGTGCCAGCAGGACCGGGACAGGGGACTATCAGCCCCAGCATTTT. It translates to CASRTGTGDYQPQHF.